The 8 T cell receptor beta chains listed next were all sequenced from one sample in a study of PD-L1 blockade in urothelial cancer. Measured with immunoSEQ multiplex PCR; TCRdb has only the in-frame clones, and not every one. The sample consists of 70,000 to 80,000 clones, approximately 86% of them appearing once. As to time point: pretreatment peripheral blood. The input for sequencing was PBMCs, taken around atezolizumab (anti-PD-L1) treatment. All receptors come from a man in his forties with urothelial cancer.

The chain combines TRBV30 with TRBJ2-7; TRBD1 agrees at 9 bases. CDR1 is GTSNPN and CDR2 is SVGIG in the germline V gene (reference sequence). This CDR3 region has 14 residues. V lost 0 bases, J lost 8 bases, and 8 bases stayed unmatched. The CDR3 bases are TGTGCCTGGAGTGTACCGGGACAGGGCAGGAAGCAGTACTTC. Its translation: CAWSVPGQGRKQYF. Drawing the rest from reference TRBV30 and TRBJ2-7, the complete variable domain is SQTIHQWPATLVQPVGSPLSLECTVEGTSNPNLYWYRQAAGRGLQLLFYSVGIGQISSEVPQNLSASRPQDRQFILSSKKLLLSDSGFYLCAWSVPGQGRKQYFGPGTRLTVT.

This clone was observed a single time. The chain joins TRBV4-2 to TRBJ2-3; D may be TRBD1 (6 bases). The length of the CDR3 is 16 residues. Germline CDR1 reads LGHNA; CDR2 reads YNFKEQ. The ends were cut back, 1 base at V and 1 base at J, with 12 bases in the middle. As DNA, the CDR3 is TGTGCCAGCAGCCAAGGACAGGCGGGCGGCACAGATACGCAGTATTTT. This codes for CASSQGQAGGTDTQYF.

V gene TRBV6-1 combines with J gene TRBJ1-1; 10 bases line up with TRBD1. From germline, CDR1 is MNHNS and CDR2 SASEGT. The CDR3 is 11 amino acids. V shed 10 bases and J 12 bases; nucleotides not matched to a gene: 8. CDR3: CATSGTGESFF. The CDR3 nucleotides are TGTGCCACATCAGGGACAGGGGAATCTTTCTTT.

This chain links TRBV29-1 with TRBJ2-7; possibly TRBD1 for D (7 bases). Trimming took off 1 base at V and 3 bases at J, with 10 bases between the two ends. Germline lookup yields CDR1 SQVTM and CDR2 ANQGSEA. This CDR3 has 13 amino acids. CDR3 region: CSVEGQGGYEQYF. The CDR3, as DNA: TGCAGCGTTGAAGGACAGGGAGGCTACGAGCAGTACTTC.

This sequence joins TRBV9 and TRBJ1-2, with D unresolved. This CDR3 is built from 13 residues. Germline assignment: CDR1 SGDLS and CDR2 YYNGEE. V lost 4 bases, J lost 7 bases, and 14 bases lay in between. The DNA for the CDR3 is TGTGCCAGCAGCCCTGGGGAGATGCGTGGCTACACCTTC. Its translation is CASSPGEMRGYTF.

The table lists this clone with a few counts. The chain has TRBV28 and TRBJ1-2; D gene uncertain. Germline assignment: CDR1 MDHEN and CDR2 SYDVKM. This CDR3 contains 13 residues. V lost 2 bases, J lost 4 bases, and 8 bases lay in between. The DNA of the CDR3 is TGTGCCAGCAGTTTACTGGGCCTCTATGGCTACACCTTC. Its protein is CASSLLGLYGYTF.

The chain has TRBV29-1 and TRBJ2-7; weak D call: TRBD1 (6 bases). CDR1 and CDR2 from the germline V gene are SQVTM and ANQGSEA. The V end lost 4 bases, the J end lost 1 base, and 14 bases lay between the germline ends. This CDR3 has 14 amino acids. The CDR3 bases are TGCAGCGTTGTGTGGGACATCGGTTCCTACGAGCAGTACTTC. Translation gives CSVVWDIGSYEQYF.

The chain links TRBV6-1 to TRBJ2-7; 9 positions agree with TRBD1. Germline V gene sequence: CDR1 MNHNS, CDR2 SASEGT. CDR3 size: 13 residues. Losses at the gene ends were 9 bases for V and 2 bases for J; bases not matched to a gene: 5. The CDR3 sequence is CASYTGGPYEQYF. The CDR3 DNA reads as TGTGCCAGTTATACAGGGGGCCCCTACGAGCAGTACTTC.